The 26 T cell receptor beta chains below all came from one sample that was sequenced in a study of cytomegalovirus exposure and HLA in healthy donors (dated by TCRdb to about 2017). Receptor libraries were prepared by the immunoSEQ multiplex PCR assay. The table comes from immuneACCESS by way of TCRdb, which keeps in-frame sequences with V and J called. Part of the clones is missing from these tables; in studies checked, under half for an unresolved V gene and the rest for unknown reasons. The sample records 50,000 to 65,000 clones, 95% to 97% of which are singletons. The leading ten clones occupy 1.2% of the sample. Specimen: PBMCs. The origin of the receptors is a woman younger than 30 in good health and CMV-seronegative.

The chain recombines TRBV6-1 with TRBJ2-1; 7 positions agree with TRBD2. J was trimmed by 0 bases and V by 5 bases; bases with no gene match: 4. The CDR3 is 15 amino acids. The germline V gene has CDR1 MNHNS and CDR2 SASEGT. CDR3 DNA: TGTGCCAGCAGTCGCCTAGCGGACTCCTACAATGAGCAGTTCTTC. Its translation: CASSRLADSYNEQFF.

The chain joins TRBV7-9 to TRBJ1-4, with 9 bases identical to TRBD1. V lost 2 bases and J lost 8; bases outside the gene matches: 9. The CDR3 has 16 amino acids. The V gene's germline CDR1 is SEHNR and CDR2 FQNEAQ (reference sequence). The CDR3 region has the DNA TGTGCCAGCAGCTTATCGCGGGACAGGGCTGGGGAAAAACTGTTTTTT. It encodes CASSLSRDRAGEKLFF.

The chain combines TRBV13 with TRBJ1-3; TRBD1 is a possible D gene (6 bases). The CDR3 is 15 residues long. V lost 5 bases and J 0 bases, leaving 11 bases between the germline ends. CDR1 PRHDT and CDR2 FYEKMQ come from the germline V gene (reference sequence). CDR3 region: CASSPTGHSGNTIYF. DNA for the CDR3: TGTGCCAGCAGCCCCACAGGGCACTCTGGAAACACCATATATTTT. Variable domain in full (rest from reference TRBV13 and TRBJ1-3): AAGVIQSPRHLIKEKRETATLKCYPIPRHDTVYWYQQGPGQDPQFLISFYEKMQSDKGSIPDRFSAQQFSDYHSELNMSSLELGDSALYFCASSPTGHSGNTIYFGEGSWLTVV.

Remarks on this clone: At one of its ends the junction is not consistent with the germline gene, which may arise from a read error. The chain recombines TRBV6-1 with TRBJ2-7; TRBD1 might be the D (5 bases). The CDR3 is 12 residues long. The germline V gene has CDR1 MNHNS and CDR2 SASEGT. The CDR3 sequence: CASAGPGQPWVF. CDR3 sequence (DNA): TGTGCCAGCGCCGGACCCGGACAACCCTGGGTCTTC.

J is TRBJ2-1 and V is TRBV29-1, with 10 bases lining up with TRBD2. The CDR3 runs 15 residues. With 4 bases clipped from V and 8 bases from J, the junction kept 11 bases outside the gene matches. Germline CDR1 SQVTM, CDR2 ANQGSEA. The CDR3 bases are TGCAGCGTTGCCGCCGGCGCTAGCGGGAGCGATGAGCAGTTCTTC. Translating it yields CSVAAGASGSDEQFF.

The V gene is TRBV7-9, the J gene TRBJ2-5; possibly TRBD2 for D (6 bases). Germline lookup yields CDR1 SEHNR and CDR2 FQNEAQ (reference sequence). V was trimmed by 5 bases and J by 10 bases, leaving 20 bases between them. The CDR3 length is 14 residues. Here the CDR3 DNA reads TGTGCCAGCAGCCCACTAGCCGACTTGGGGAGCCAGTACTTC. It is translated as CASSPLADLGSQYF.

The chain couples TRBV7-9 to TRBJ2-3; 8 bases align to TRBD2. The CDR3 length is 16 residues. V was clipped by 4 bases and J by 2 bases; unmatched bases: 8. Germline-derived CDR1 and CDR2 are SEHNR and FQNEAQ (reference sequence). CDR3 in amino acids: CASSSPREGPTDTQYF. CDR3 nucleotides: TGTGCCAGCAGCTCACCACGGGAGGGCCCCACAGATACGCAGTATTTT.

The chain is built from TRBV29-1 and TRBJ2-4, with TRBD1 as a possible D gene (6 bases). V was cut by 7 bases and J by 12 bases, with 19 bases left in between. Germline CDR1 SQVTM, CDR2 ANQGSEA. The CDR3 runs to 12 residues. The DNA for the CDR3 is TGCAGCGCCAATACGGACAGTAGGCCTCAGTACTTC. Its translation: CSANTDSRPQYF.

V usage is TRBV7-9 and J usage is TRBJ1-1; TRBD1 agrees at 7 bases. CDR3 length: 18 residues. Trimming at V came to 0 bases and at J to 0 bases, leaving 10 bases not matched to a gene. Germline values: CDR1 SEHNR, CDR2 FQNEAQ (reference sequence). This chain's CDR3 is CASSLAWGLDRVNTEAFF. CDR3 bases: TGTGCCAGCAGCTTAGCGTGGGGCTTAGACAGGGTGAACACTGAAGCTTTCTTT.

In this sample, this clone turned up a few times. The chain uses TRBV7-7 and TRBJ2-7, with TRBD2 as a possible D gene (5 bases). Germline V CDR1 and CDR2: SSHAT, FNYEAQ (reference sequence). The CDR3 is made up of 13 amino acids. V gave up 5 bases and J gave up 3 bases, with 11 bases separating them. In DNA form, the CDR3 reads TGTGCCAGCAGCCAGGCCCGGGGCTACGAGCAGTACTTC. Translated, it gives CASSQARGYEQYF.

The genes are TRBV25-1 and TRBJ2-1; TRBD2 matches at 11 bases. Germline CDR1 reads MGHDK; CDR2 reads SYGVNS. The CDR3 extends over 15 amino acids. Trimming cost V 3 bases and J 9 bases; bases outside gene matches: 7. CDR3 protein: CASSDYSGRAFEQFF. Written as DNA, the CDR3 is TGTGCCAGCAGTGATTATAGCGGGAGGGCCTTTGAGCAGTTCTTC.

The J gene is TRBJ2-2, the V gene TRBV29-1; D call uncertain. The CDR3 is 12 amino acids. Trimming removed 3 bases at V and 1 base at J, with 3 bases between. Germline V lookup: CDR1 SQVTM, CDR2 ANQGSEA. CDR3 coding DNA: TGCAGCGTTGACGGGAACACCGGGGAGCTGTTTTTT. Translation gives CSVDGNTGELFF.

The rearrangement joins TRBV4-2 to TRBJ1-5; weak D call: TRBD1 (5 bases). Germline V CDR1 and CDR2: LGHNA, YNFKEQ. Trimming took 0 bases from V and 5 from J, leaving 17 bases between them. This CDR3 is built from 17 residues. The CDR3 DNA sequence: TGTGCCAGCAGCCAAGATAGTTCGGCAGGGTGGGATCAGCCCCAGCATTTT. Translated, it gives CASSQDSSAGWDQPQHF.

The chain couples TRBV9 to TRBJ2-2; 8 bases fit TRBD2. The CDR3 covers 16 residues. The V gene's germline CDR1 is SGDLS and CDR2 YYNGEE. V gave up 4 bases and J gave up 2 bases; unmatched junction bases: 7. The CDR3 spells CASSPTAGANTGELFF. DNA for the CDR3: TGTGCCAGCAGCCCCACAGCGGGGGCCAACACCGGGGAGCTGTTTTTT.

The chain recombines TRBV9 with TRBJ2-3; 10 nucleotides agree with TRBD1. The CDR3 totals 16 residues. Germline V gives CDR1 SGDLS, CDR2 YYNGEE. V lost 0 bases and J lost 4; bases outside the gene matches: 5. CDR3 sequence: CASSVGGTGVPDTQYF. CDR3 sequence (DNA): TGTGCCAGCAGCGTAGGGGGGACAGGGGTCCCAGATACGCAGTATTTT.

This chain's CDR3 is CASSPRGSGSSSGANVLTF. The CDR3 bases are TGTGCCAGCAGCCCGAGGGGTAGCGGGAGTTCGAGTGGGGCCAACGTCCTGACTTTC. The chain employs TRBV7-2 and TRBJ2-6; 9 nucleotides line up with TRBD2. The ends lost 5 bases at V and 3 bases at J; junction bases unmatched: 14. CDR3 length: 19 residues. Germline CDR1 and CDR2: SGHTA and FQGNSA.

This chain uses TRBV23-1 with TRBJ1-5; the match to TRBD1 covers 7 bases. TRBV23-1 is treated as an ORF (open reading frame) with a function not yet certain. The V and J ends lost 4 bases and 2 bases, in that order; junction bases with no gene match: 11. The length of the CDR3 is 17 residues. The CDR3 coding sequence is TGCGCCAGCAGTCCCTTTCCGGGACAGAGATGCAATCAGCCCCAGCATTTT. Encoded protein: CASSPFPGQRCNQPQHF.

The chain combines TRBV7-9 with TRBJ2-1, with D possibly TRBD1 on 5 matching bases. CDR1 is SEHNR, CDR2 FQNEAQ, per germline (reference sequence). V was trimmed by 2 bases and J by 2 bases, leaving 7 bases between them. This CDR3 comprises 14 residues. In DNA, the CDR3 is TGTGCCAGCAGCTTAATAGGGGCCTACAATGAGCAGTTCTTC. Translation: CASSLIGAYNEQFF.

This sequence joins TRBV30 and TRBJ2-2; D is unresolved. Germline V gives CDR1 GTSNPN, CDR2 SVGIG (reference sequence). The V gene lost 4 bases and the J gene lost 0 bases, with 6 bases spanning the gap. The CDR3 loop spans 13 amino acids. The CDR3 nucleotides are TGTGCCTGGACACACGCGAACACCGGGGAGCTGTTTTTT. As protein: CAWTHANTGELFF.

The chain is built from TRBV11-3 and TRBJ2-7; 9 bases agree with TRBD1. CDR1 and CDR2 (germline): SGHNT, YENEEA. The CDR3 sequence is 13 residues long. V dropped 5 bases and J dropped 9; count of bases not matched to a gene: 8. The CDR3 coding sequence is TGTGCCAGCAGCCCCGGGACAGGGCGATCGCAGTACTTC. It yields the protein CASSPGTGRSQYF.

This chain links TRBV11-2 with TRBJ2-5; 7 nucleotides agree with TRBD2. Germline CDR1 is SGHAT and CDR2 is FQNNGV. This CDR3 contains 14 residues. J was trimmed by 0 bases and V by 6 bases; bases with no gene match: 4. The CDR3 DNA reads TGTGCCAGCAGTGGGGGGGGGAACCAAGAGACCCAGTACTTC. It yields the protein CASSGGGNQETQYF. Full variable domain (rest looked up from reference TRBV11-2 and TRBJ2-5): EAGVAQSPRYKIIEKRQSVAFWCNPISGHATLYWYQQILGQGPKLLIQFQNNGVVDDSQLPKDRFSAERLKGVDSTLKIQPAKLEDSAVYLCASSGGGNQETQYFGPGTRLLVL.

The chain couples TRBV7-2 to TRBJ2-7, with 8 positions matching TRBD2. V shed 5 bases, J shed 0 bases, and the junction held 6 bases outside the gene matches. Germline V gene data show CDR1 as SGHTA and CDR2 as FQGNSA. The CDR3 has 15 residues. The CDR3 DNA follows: TGTGCCAGCAGCACCCAGCGGGGGAGCTCCTACGAGCAGTACTTC. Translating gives CASSTQRGSSYEQYF.

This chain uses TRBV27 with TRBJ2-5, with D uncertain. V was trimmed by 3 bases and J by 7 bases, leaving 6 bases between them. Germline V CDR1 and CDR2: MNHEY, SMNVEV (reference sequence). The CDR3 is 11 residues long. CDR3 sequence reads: CASSFGGTQYF. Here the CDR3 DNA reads TGTGCCAGCAGTTTCGGTGGGACCCAGTACTTC.

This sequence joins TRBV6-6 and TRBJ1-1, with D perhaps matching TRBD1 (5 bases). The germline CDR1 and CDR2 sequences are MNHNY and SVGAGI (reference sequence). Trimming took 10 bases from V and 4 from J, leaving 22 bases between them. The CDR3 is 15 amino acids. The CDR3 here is CATTQRGGPSTEAFF. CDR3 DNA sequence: TGTGCCACCACCCAAAGGGGAGGGCCCAGCACTGAAGCTTTCTTT.

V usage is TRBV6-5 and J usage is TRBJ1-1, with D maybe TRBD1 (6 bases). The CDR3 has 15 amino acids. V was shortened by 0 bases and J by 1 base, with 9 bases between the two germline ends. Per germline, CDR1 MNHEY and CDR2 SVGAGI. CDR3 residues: CASSYSTGQNTEAFF. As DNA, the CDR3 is TGTGCCAGCAGTTACTCGACAGGCCAGAACACTGAAGCTTTCTTT.

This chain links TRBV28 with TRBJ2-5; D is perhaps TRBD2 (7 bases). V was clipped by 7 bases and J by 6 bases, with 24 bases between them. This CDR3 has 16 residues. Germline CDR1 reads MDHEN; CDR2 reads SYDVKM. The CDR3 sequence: CASNPRGGGEWKTQYF. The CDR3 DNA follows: TGTGCCAGCAACCCCCGCGGGGGCGGGGAGTGGAAGACCCAGTACTTC.